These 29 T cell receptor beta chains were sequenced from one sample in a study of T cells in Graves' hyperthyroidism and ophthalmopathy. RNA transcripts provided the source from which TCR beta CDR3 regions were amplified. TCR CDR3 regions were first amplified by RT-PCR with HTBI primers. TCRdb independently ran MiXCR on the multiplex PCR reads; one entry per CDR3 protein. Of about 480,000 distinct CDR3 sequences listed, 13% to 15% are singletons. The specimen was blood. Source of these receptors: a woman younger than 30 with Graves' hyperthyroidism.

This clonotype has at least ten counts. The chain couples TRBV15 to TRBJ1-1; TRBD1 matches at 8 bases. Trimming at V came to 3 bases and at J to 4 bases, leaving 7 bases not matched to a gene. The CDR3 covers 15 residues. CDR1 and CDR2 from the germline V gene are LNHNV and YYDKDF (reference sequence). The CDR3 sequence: CATSSPRTGFTEAFF. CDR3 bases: TGTGCCACCAGCAGCCCCAGGACAGGGTTCACTGAAGCTTTCTTT.

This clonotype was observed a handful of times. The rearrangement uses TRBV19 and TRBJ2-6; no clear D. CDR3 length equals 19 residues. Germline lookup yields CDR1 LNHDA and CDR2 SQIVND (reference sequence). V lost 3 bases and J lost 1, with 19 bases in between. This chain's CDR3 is CASSMKVAVRRSGANVLTF. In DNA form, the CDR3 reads TGTGCCAGTAGTATGAAGGTAGCCGTAAGACGTTCTGGGGCCAACGTCCTGACTTTC.

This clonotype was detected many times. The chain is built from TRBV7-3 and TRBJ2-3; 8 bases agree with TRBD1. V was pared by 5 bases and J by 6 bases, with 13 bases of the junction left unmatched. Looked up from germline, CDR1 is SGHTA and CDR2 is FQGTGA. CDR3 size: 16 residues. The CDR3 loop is CASSHGTGISTDTQYF. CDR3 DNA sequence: TGTGCCAGCAGCCACGGGACAGGAATTAGTACGGATACGCAGTATTTT.

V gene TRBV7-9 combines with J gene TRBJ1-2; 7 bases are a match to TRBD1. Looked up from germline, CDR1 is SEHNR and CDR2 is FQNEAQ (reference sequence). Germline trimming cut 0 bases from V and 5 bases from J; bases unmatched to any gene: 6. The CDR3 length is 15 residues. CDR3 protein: CASSLAAGGWYGYTF. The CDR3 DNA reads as TGTGCCAGCAGCTTAGCGGCAGGGGGGTGGTATGGCTACACCTTC.

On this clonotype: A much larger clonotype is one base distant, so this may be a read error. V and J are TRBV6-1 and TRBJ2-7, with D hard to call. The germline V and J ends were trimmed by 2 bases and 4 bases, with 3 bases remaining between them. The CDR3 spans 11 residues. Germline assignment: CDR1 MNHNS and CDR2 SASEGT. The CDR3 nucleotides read TGTGCCAGCAGTGAAAATTACGAGCAGTACGTC. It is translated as CASSENYEQYV.

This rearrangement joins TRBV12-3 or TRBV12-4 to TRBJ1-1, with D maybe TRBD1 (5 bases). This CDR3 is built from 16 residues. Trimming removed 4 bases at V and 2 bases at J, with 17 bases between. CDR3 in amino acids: CASSYQIGAANTEAFF. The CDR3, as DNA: TGTGCCAGCAGTTACCAAATAGGGGCAGCTAACACTGAAGCTTTCTTT.

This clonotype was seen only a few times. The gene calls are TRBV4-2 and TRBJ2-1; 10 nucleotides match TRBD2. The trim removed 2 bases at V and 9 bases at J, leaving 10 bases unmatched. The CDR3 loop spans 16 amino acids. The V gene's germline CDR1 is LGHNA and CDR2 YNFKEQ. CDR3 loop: CASSQLTSGIGSEQFF. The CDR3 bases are TGTGCCAGCAGCCAACTCACTAGCGGGATAGGTAGTGAGCAGTTCTTC.

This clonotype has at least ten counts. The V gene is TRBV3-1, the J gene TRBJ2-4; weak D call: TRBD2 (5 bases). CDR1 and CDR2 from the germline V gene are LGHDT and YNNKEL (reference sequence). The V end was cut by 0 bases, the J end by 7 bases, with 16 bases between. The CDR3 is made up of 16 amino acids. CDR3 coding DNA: TGTGCCAGCAGCCAAGATGAAGGACTCCGGTTGAACATTCAGTACTTC. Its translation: CASSQDEGLRLNIQYF.

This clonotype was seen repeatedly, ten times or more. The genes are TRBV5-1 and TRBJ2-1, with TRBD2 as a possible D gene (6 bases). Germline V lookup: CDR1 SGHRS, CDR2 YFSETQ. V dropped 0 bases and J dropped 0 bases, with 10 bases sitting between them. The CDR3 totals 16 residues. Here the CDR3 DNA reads TGCGCCAGCAGCTTGGCGGCGGGACCCTCCTACAATGAGCAGTTCTTC. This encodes CASSLAAGPSYNEQFF.

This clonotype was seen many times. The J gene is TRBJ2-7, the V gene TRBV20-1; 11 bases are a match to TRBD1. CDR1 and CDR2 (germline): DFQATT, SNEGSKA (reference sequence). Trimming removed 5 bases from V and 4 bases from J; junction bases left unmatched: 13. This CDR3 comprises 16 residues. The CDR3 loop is CSARTDRGRSFYEQYF. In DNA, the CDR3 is TGCAGTGCTCGCACGGACAGGGGGCGTTCTTTTTACGAGCAGTACTTC.

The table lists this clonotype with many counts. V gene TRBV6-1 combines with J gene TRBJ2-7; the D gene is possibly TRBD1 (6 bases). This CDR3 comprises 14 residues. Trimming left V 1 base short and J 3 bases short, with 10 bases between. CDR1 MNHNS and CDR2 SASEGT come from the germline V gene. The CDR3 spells CASSEGLGHYEQYF. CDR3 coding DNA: TGTGCCAGCAGTGAAGGTCTGGGACACTACGAGCAGTACTTC.

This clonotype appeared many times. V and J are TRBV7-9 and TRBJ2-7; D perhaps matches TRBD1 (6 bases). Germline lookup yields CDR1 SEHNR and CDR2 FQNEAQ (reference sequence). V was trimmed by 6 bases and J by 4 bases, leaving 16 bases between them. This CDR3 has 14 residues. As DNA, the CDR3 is TGTGCCAGCAGGCCGGAAAGCACAGGGTACGAGCAGTACTTC. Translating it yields CASRPESTGYEQYF.

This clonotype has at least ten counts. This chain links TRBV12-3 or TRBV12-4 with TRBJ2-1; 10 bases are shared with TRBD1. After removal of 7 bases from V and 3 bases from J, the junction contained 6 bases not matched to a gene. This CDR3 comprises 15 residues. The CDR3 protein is CASISGDRGYNEQFF. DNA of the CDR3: TGTGCCAGCATCTCGGGGGACAGGGGCTACAATGAGCAGTTCTTC.

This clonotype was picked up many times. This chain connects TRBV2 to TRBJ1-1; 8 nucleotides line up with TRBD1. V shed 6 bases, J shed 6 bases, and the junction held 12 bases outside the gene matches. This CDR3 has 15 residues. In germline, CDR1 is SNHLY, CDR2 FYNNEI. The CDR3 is CASRGTGLGYAEAFF. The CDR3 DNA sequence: TGTGCCAGCAGAGGGACAGGCCTCGGATACGCTGAAGCTTTCTTT.

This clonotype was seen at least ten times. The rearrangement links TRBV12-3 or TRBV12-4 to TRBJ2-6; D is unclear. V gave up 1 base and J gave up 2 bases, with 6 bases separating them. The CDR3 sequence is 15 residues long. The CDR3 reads CASSLGRPGANVLTF. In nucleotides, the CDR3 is TGTGCCAGCAGTTTAGGCAGGCCTGGGGCCAACGTCCTGACTTTC.

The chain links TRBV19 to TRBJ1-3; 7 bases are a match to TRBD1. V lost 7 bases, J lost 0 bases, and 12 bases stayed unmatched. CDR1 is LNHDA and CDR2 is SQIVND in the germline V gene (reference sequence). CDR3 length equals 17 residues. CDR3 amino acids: CASNPPTGLYSGNTIYF. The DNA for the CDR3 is TGTGCCAGTAACCCACCGACAGGGCTGTACTCTGGAAACACCATATATTTT.

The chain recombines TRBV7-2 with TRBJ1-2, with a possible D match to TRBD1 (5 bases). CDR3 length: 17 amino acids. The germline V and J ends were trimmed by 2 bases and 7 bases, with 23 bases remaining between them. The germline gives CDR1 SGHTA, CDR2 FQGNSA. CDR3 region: CASSLRRGPRDRCGYTF. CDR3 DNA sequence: TGTGCCAGCAGCTTAAGAAGGGGACCCAGGGACCGGTGTGGCTACACCTTC.

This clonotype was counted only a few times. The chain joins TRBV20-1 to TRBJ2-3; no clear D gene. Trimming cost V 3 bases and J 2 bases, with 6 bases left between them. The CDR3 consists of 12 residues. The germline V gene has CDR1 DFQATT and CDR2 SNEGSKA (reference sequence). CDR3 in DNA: TGCAGTGCTAGGACTGTCACAGATACGCAGTATTTT. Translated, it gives CSARTVTDTQYF.

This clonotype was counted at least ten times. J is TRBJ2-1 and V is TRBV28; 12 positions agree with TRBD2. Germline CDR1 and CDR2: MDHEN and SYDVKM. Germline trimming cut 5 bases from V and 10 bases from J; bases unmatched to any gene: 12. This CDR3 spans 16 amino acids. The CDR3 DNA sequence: TGTGCCAGCAGTCCCACTCCGGGACTAGCGGGTTGGGAGCAGTTCTTC. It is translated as CASSPTPGLAGWEQFF.

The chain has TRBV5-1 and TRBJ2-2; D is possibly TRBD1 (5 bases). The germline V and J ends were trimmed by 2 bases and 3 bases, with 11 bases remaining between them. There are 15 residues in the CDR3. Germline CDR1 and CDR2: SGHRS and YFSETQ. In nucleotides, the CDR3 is TGCGCCAGCAGCTTAGGGGTCGTGCACACCGGGGAGCTGTTTTTT. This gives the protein CASSLGVVHTGELFF.

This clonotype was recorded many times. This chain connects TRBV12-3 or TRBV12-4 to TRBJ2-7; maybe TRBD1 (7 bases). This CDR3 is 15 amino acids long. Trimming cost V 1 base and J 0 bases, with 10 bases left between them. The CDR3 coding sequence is TGTGCCAGCAGTTTAGGACAGGGAGGCTCCTACGAGCAGTACTTC. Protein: CASSLGQGGSYEQYF.

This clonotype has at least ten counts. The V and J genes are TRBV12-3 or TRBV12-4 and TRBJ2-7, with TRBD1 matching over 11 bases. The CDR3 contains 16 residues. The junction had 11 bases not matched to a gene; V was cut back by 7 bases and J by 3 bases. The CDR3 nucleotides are TGTGCCAGCACCCAACTCCCGGGACAGGGGGTCTACGAGCAGTACTTC. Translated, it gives CASTQLPGQGVYEQYF.

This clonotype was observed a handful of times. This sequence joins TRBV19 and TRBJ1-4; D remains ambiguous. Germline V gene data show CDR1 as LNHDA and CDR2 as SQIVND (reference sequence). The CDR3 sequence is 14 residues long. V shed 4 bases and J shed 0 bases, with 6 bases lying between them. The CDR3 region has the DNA TGTGCCAGTAGTAAGTCAGCAACTAATGAAAAACTGTTTTTT. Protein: CASSKSATNEKLFF.

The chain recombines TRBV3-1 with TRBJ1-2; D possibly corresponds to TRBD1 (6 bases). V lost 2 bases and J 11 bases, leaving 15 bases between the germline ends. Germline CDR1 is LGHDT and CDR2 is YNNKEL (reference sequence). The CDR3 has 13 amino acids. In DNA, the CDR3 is TGTGCCAGCAGCCAACTCGGGGGGCATGAGTACACCTTC. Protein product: CASSQLGGHEYTF.

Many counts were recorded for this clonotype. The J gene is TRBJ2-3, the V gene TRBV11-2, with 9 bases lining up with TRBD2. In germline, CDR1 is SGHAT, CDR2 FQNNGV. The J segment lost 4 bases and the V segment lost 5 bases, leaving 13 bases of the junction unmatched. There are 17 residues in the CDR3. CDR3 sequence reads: CASSPFSGSDRADTQYF. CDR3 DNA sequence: TGTGCCAGCAGCCCATTTAGCGGGAGCGATCGAGCAGATACGCAGTATTTT.

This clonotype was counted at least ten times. CDR3: CASSRKNQPQHF. Here the CDR3 DNA reads TGTGCCAGCAGCCGGAAGAATCAGCCCCAGCATTTT. The chain is built from TRBV13 and TRBJ1-5; D gene ambiguous. The length of the CDR3 is 12 residues. Germline V gene sequence: CDR1 PRHDT, CDR2 FYEKMQ (reference sequence). V gave up 5 bases and J gave up 4 bases, with 6 bases separating them. Full variable domain (outside the CDR3, taken from reference TRBV13 and TRBJ1-5): AAGVIQSPRHLIKEKRETATLKCYPIPRHDTVYWYQQGPGQDPQFLISFYEKMQSDKGSIPDRFSAQQFSDYHSELNMSSLELGDSALYFCASSRKNQPQHFGDGTRLSIL.

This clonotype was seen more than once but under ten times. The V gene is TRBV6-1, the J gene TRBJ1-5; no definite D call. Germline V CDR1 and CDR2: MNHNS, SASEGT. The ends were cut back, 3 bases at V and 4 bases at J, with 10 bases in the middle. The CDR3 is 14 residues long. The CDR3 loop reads CASSEESRNQPQHF. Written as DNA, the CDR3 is TGTGCCAGCAGTGAGGAGAGCAGAAATCAGCCCCAGCATTTT.

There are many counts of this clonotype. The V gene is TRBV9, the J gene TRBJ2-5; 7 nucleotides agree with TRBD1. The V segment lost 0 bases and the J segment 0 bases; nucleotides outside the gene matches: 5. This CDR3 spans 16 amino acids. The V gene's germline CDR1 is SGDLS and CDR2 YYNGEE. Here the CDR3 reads CASSVVAGGHQETQYF. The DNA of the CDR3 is TGTGCCAGCAGCGTAGTGGCAGGGGGACACCAAGAGACCCAGTACTTC.

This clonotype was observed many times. The CDR3 DNA follows: TGCAGTGCTAGAGCGAGGGGACTAGCCTACGAGCAGTACTTC. Translating gives CSARARGLAYEQYF. The chain employs TRBV20-1 and TRBJ2-7; 8 nucleotides line up with TRBD2. This CDR3 is built from 14 residues. Germline V CDR1 and CDR2: DFQATT, SNEGSKA (reference sequence). J gave up 2 bases and V 1 base, and 4 bases lay outside the gene matches.